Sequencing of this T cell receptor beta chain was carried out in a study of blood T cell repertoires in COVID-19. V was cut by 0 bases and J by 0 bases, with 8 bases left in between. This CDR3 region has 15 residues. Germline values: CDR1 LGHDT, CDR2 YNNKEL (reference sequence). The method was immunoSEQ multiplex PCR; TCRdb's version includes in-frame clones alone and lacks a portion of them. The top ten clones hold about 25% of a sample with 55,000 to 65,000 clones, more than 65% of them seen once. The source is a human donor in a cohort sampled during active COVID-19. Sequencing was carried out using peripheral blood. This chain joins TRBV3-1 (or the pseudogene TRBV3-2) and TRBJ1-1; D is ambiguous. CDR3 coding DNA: TGTGCCAGCAGCCAAGAGGCGGGGATGAACACTGAAGCTTTCTTT. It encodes CASSQEAGMNTEAFF.